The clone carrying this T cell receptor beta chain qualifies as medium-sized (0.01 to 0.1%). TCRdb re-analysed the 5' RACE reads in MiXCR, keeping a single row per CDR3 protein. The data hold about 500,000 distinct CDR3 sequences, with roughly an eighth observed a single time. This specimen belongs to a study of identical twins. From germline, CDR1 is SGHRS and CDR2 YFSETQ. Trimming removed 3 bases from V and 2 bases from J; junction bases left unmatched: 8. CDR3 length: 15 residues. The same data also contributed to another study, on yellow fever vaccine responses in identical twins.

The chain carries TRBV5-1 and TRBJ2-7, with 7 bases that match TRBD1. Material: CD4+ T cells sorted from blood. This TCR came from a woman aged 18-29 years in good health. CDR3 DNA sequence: TGCGCCAGCAGCTCCCGACAGGGTAGTACCTACGAGCAGTACTTC. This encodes CASSSRQGSTYEQYF.